Below are 24 T cell receptor beta chains sequenced from a single sample in a study of shared clonotypes between healthy human individuals. This table comes from immunoSEQ multiplex PCR, and its TCRdb copy is limited to in-frame clones, with some not included. The sample comprises 2 million or so clones, roughly 94% of which are singletons, and approximately 0.13% rests with the top ten. The source material was naive CD4+ T cells sorted from blood. Sample subset: CD45RA+ positively selected. Source of these receptors: a man aged 18 to 29 in good health.

This rearrangement joins TRBV5-4 to TRBJ2-7, with D uncertain. Looked up from germline, CDR1 is SGHNT and CDR2 is YYREEE (reference sequence). The CDR3 has 14 amino acids. Trimming stripped 4 bases from V and 0 bases from J, with 11 bases between. The CDR3 sequence is CASSHWPRSYEQYF. The CDR3 region has the DNA TGTGCCAGCAGCCACTGGCCACGCTCCTACGAGCAGTACTTC.

The chain uses TRBV15 and TRBJ1-4; no clear D gene. V lost 8 bases and J 3 bases, leaving 13 bases between the germline ends. CDR3 length: 14 amino acids. Per the germline V gene, CDR1 is LNHNV and CDR2 is YYDKDF (reference sequence). CDR3 residues: CATSNSRANEKLFF. The CDR3 nucleotides read TGTGCCACCTCTAATTCCCGGGCTAATGAAAAACTGTTTTTT.

This clone has only one observation. DNA of the CDR3: TGTGCCAGCAGCTGGGTGGGAAGAGAGCAGTACTTC. This sequence encodes CASSWVGREQYF. This chain links TRBV5-6 with TRBJ2-7; no reliable D call. The CDR3 is 12 amino acids. Germline values: CDR1 SGHDT, CDR2 YYEEEE. With 3 bases removed from V and 7 bases from J, the gap between germline ends came to 11 bases.

The chain joins TRBV19 to TRBJ2-2; D is ambiguous. Germline assignment: CDR1 LNHDA and CDR2 SQIVND (reference sequence). This CDR3 comprises 16 residues. Trimming pared 4 bases from V and 4 bases from J, leaving 16 bases between. CDR3 sequence reads: CASSTPGLVFTGELFF. CDR3 bases: TGTGCCAGTAGTACCCCCGGGCTAGTTTTCACCGGGGAGCTGTTTTTT.

DNA for the CDR3: TGTGCTAGTGGCCAAGAAGCGCCAAACATTCAGTACTTC. Translation: CASGQEAPNIQYF. The rearrangement uses TRBV12-5 and TRBJ2-4; no clear D gene. The CDR3 length is 13 residues. Per germline, CDR1 LGHNT and CDR2 FRNRAP. Trimming left V 6 bases short and J 6 bases short, with 12 bases between.

The chain carries TRBV18 and TRBJ2-1; TRBD2 matches at 9 bases. The CDR3 is 15 amino acids. V was clipped by 6 bases and J by 3 bases; unmatched bases: 6. Germline CDR1 is KGHSH and CDR2 is LQKENI. CDR3 amino acids: CASSPGLAIYNEQFF. As DNA, the CDR3 is TGTGCCAGCTCTCCGGGACTAGCCATCTACAATGAGCAGTTCTTC.

J is TRBJ1-3 and V is TRBV28; no definite D call. The CDR3 consists of 14 residues. The germline V gene has CDR1 MDHEN and CDR2 SYDVKM. V gave up 5 bases and J gave up 3 bases, with 11 bases separating them. The CDR3 is CASSTGSLGNTIYF. DNA of the CDR3: TGTGCCAGCAGTACCGGCTCCCTTGGAAACACCATATATTTT.

This chain connects TRBV28 to TRBJ1-1, with D possibly being TRBD1 (6 bases). With 1 base removed from V and 11 bases from J, the gap between germline ends came to 20 bases. The CDR3 contains 15 residues. CDR1 is MDHEN, CDR2 SYDVKM, per germline. DNA for the CDR3: TGTGCCAGCAGTTTATTATCGGGGGGGCCCGGCGGGGCTTTCTTT. Translation: CASSLLSGGPGGAFF.

The chain employs TRBV27 and TRBJ2-7, with 15 bases matching TRBD2. V was clipped by 6 bases and J by 0 bases; unmatched bases: 9. The germline V gene has CDR1 MNHEY and CDR2 SMNVEV (reference sequence). The CDR3 runs to 18 residues. The CDR3 loop is CASRPGLAGGRGSYEQYF. The CDR3 region has the DNA TGTGCCAGCAGGCCGGGACTAGCGGGAGGCCGGGGCTCCTACGAGCAGTACTTC.

The V and J genes are TRBV18 and TRBJ1-1, with D perhaps TRBD1 (6 bases). Deletions cut 5 bases from V and 3 bases from J, with 10 bases between. The V gene's germline CDR1 is KGHSH and CDR2 LQKENI. This CDR3 comprises 13 residues. The CDR3 is CASSETGDTEAFF. Written as DNA, the CDR3 is TGTGCCAGCTCAGAGACAGGTGACACTGAAGCTTTCTTT.

For this clone: The same CDR3 also results from other DNA sequences found in this sample. This chain links TRBV7-9 with TRBJ2-1, with 13 bases aligning to TRBD2. Unmatched junction bases numbered 5, after V lost 5 bases and J lost 4 bases. Germline V gene sequence: CDR1 SEHNR, CDR2 FQNEAQ (reference sequence). This CDR3 has 16 residues. The CDR3 nucleotides read TGTGCCAGCAGCCGCGGGGGACTAGCGGGGTACAATGAGCAGTTCTTC. It encodes CASSRGGLAGYNEQFF.

CDR3 sequence: CASSYLTGSEPQHF. In DNA, the CDR3 is TGTGCCAGCAGTTACCTGACAGGGTCGGAGCCCCAGCATTTT. The rearrangement uses TRBV6-5 and TRBJ1-5; the match to TRBD1 covers 7 bases. V lost 2 bases to trimming and J lost 8 bases; unmatched junction nucleotides: 6. The CDR3 spans 14 residues. CDR1 and CDR2 (germline): MNHEY, SVGAGI.

The gene calls are TRBV9 and TRBJ1-6; possibly TRBD1 for D (6 bases). This CDR3 is built from 15 residues. V gave up 4 bases and J gave up 8 bases, with 16 bases separating them. The germline CDR1 and CDR2 sequences are SGDLS and YYNGEE. The CDR3 coding sequence is TGTGCCAGCAGCCCTCGAACAGGGTTTTATTCACCCCTCCACTTT. Translation gives CASSPRTGFYSPLHF.

This sequence joins TRBV6-5 and TRBJ1-2, with TRBD1 matching over 7 bases. V was pared by 3 bases and J by 2 bases, with 6 bases of the junction left unmatched. Germline V gene data show CDR1 as MNHEY and CDR2 as SVGAGI. The CDR3 spans 15 residues. The CDR3 spells CASSYSTTGNYGYTF. CDR3 coding DNA: TGTGCCAGCAGTTATTCGACGACAGGGAACTATGGCTACACCTTC.

The CDR3 reads CAWRKYGGAEDGYTF. DNA for the CDR3: TGTGCCTGGAGAAAGTACGGGGGGGCAGAGGATGGCTACACCTTC. This chain links TRBV30 with TRBJ1-2, with D possibly being TRBD1 (6 bases). V was trimmed by 3 bases and J by 6 bases, leaving 20 bases between them. Germline CDR1 and CDR2: GTSNPN and SVGIG (reference sequence). CDR3 size: 15 residues.

The rearrangement joins TRBV10-1 to TRBJ2-1; D gene ambiguous. CDR3 size: 15 residues. Trimming stripped 5 bases from V and 0 bases from J, with 11 bases between. The germline V gene encodes CDR1 WNHNN and CDR2 SYGVQD (reference sequence). CDR3 coding DNA: TGCGCCAGCAGTTCGGCTCTGAGCTCCTACAATGAGCAGTTCTTC. It encodes CASSSALSSYNEQFF.

The V and J genes are TRBV2 and TRBJ1-5; D not certain. V shed 7 bases and J shed 8 bases, with 12 bases lying between them. The germline gives CDR1 SNHLY, CDR2 FYNNEI. CDR3 length equals 12 residues. CDR3 DNA sequence: TGTGCCAGCAACCGACCCGGTGAGCCCCAGCATTTT. Translated, it gives CASNRPGEPQHF.

The chain couples TRBV7-9 to TRBJ2-1; D is possibly TRBD2 (5 bases). Trimming left V 4 bases short and J 9 bases short, with 16 bases between. Germline lookup yields CDR1 SEHNR and CDR2 FQNEAQ (reference sequence). CDR3 length equals 14 residues. CDR3 sequence reads: CASSSTPLVPEQFF. CDR3 sequence (DNA): TGTGCCAGCAGCTCGACCCCACTAGTTCCTGAGCAGTTCTTC. Full variable domain (rest looked up from reference TRBV7-9 and TRBJ2-1): DTGVSQNPRHKITKRGQNVTFRCDPISEHNRLYWYRQTLGQGPEFLTYFQNEAQLEKSRLLSDRFSAERPKGSFSTLEIQRTEQGDSAMYLCASSSTPLVPEQFFGPGTRLTVL.

J is TRBJ1-2 and V is TRBV25-1; TRBD1 is a possible D gene (6 bases). Germline V gene sequence: CDR1 MGHDK, CDR2 SYGVNS. V shed 5 bases and J shed 4 bases, with 14 bases lying between them. This CDR3 contains 14 residues. The CDR3 loop reads CASSSGQVVYGYTF. CDR3 DNA sequence: TGTGCCAGCAGTTCGGGACAAGTAGTCTATGGCTACACCTTC.

The rearrangement joins TRBV4-1 to TRBJ2-6, with D unresolved. V was pared by 1 base and J by 0 bases, with 16 bases between. Germline V gene lookup returns CDR1 MGHRA and CDR2 YSYEKL. The CDR3 totals 19 residues. The CDR3 bases are TGCGCCAGCAGCCAAGCTGAGGAGCTTATCGTCTCTGGGGCCAACGTCCTGACTTTC. It encodes CASSQAEELIVSGANVLTF.

This chain's CDR3 is CASSEELAGPSGANVLTF. For the CDR3, the DNA is TGTGCCAGCAGTGAAGAACTAGCGGGACCTTCTGGGGCCAACGTCCTGACTTTC. The chain carries TRBV2 and TRBJ2-6, with 10 bases lining up with TRBD2. Germline assignment: CDR1 SNHLY and CDR2 FYNNEI. The CDR3 runs 18 residues. V lost 1 base, J lost 1 base, and 4 bases stayed unmatched. The variable domain in full, with the rest retrieved from reference TRBV2 and TRBJ2-6, is EPEVTQTPSHQVTQMGQEVILRCVPISNHLYFYWYRQILGQKVEFLVSFYNNEISEKSEIFDDQFSVERPDGSNFTLKIRSTKLEDSAMYFCASSEELAGPSGANVLTFGAGSRLTVL.

The chain carries TRBV6-1 and TRBJ2-5; 9 nucleotides agree with TRBD2. The germline CDR1 and CDR2 sequences are MNHNS and SASEGT. Trimming took 4 bases from V and 1 from J; bases not matched to a gene: 4. The length of the CDR3 is 15 residues. Written as DNA, the CDR3 is TGTGCCAGCAGTGCTAAGCGGGGGGTCCAAGAGACCCAGTACTTC. It is translated as CASSAKRGVQETQYF.

The chain employs TRBV4-1 and TRBJ2-7, with D perhaps TRBD1 (6 bases). CDR3 length: 15 residues. The V gene's germline CDR1 is MGHRA and CDR2 YSYEKL. Trimming took 1 base from V and 1 from J, leaving 11 bases between them. The CDR3 here is CASSQGPGHSYEQYF. DNA for the CDR3: TGCGCCAGCAGCCAAGGTCCGGGACATTCCTACGAGCAGTACTTC.

The genes are TRBV21-1 and TRBJ2-7; TRBD1, as called in the table, went unchecked against the DNA. TRBV21-1 is a recognized pseudogene. The CDR3 totals 14 residues. This chain's CDR3 is CASSGTGEQYEQYF. The CDR3 DNA reads TGTGCCAGCAGCGGGACAGGGGAACAGTACGAGCAGTACTTC.